The 29 T cell receptor beta chains reported below all come from one sample, sequenced in a study of T cells expressing NK-cell markers. TCRdb re-analyzed the 5' RACE reads; it lists each CDR3 protein once, without DNA. Its table lists about 160,000 distinct CDR3 sequences. Sample: blood T cells: a sorted CD56 or NKG2C T cell subset, CD4+ or CD8+ T cells, or bulk PBMC T cells (not recorded which). Receptors originate from a woman aged 18 to 69 in good health.

The rearrangement links TRBV10-3 to TRBJ2-7; the TCRdb D gene call, TRBD1, has no DNA to confirm it. Germline V lookup: CDR1 ENHRY, CDR2 SYGVKD. The CDR3 loop spans 13 amino acids. The CDR3 loop reads CAIGQGITYEQYF.

The chain combines TRBV10-3 with TRBJ2-5; TCRdb lists TRBD2, though no DNA is available to test this call. This CDR3 region has 12 residues. Looked up from germline, CDR1 is ENHRY and CDR2 is SYGVKD. CDR3 amino acids: CAIKEGEGTQYF.

This chain links TRBV5-1 with TRBJ1-6. The CDR3 consists of 15 residues. Per the germline V gene, CDR1 is SGHRS and CDR2 is YFSETQ. Here the CDR3 reads CASSFGGVDNSPLHF.

The chain is built from TRBV7-9 and TRBJ2-1. The CDR3 is made up of 13 amino acids. The germline V gene has CDR1 SEHNR and CDR2 FQNEAQ (reference sequence). CDR3 in amino acids: CASSLDLALTQFF.

The gene calls are TRBV9 and TRBJ2-5; checking the TCRdb D call of TRBD2 is not possible without DNA. CDR1 is SGDLS, CDR2 YYNGEE, per germline. This CDR3 region has 15 residues. CDR3 sequence reads: CASSPREGYGETQYF.

The chain links TRBV20-1 to TRBJ2-4. The V gene's germline CDR1 is DFQATT and CDR2 SNEGSKA (reference sequence). There are 15 residues in the CDR3. This chain's CDR3 is CSASSARSIYGIQYF.

The chain joins TRBV5-1 to TRBJ2-5; TCRdb outputs TRBD1, but without DNA this stays unchecked. Germline V gene lookup returns CDR1 SGHRS and CDR2 YFSETQ. CDR3 length equals 15 residues. The CDR3 loop is CASSYQGGFEETQYF.

The chain employs TRBV4-1 and TRBJ2-2; the TCRdb call, TRBD1, lacks DNA for checking. Germline V gene lookup returns CDR1 MGHRA and CDR2 YSYEKL. The CDR3 contains 14 residues. The CDR3 loop is CASSPRVGTGELFF.

The V gene is TRBV20-1, the J gene TRBJ1-2; TCRdb's D call of TRBD1 is untestable without DNA. Per the germline V gene, CDR1 is DFQATT and CDR2 is SNEGSKA (reference sequence). This CDR3 is 15 amino acids long. The CDR3 loop reads CSASDPLGLNYGYTF.

CDR3 loop: CASSEAVYNEQFF. The chain combines TRBV2 with TRBJ2-1. This CDR3 has 13 amino acids. The germline V gene has CDR1 SNHLY and CDR2 FYNNEI. The full variable domain, in which reference TRBV2 and TRBJ2-1 provide the parts outside the CDR3, is EPEVTQTPSHQVTQMGQEVILRCVPISNHLYFYWYRQILGQKVEFLVSFYNNEISEKSEIFDDQFSVERPDGSNFTLKIRSTKLEDSAMYFCASSEAVYNEQFFGPGTRLTVL.

V usage is TRBV5-1 and J usage is TRBJ2-1; TCRdb proposes TRBD2, but this gene call is untestable without DNA. CDR1 is SGHRS and CDR2 is YFSETQ in the germline V gene. The CDR3 consists of 15 residues. The CDR3 region is CASSLGWGLGNEQFF.

The chain links TRBV20-1 to TRBJ2-2. The CDR3 length is 13 residues. Looked up from germline, CDR1 is DFQATT and CDR2 is SNEGSKA (reference sequence). CDR3 loop: CSAKKIPTGELFF.

The chain uses TRBV7-2 and TRBJ1-3. Germline assignment: CDR1 SGHTA and CDR2 FQGNSA. This CDR3 spans 15 amino acids. This chain's CDR3 is CASSFRQGSGNTIYF.

The rearrangement uses TRBV9 and TRBJ2-1; TCRdb reports TRBD1, a call that lacks DNA to check it against. The CDR3 runs to 15 residues. Germline CDR1 and CDR2: SGDLS and YYNGEE. This chain's CDR3 is CASSTHPGTHNEQFF.

The chain couples TRBV9 to TRBJ1-1. The CDR3 spans 14 residues. Germline V gene lookup returns CDR1 SGDLS and CDR2 YYNGEE. The CDR3 sequence is CASSVGPPPAEAFF.

The genes are TRBV5-1 and TRBJ1-2; TCRdb's D gene call, TRBD1, goes unchecked for lack of DNA. Germline-derived CDR1 and CDR2 are SGHRS and YFSETQ. CDR3 length: 18 residues. The CDR3 loop reads CASSLDIGQGWVADGYTF. The full variable domain, its missing parts supplied by reference TRBV5-1 and TRBJ1-2, is KAGVTQTPRYLIKTRGQQVTLSCSPISGHRSVSWYQQTPGQGLQFLFEYFSETQRNKGNFPGRFSGRQFSNSRSEMNVSTLELGDSALYLCASSLDIGQGWVADGYTFGSGTRLTVV.

The chain carries TRBV5-1 and TRBJ1-5; with no DNA, the TCRdb D assignment of TRBD1 cannot be verified. Germline V gene data show CDR1 as SGHRS and CDR2 as YFSETQ. The CDR3 extends over 15 amino acids. The CDR3 loop is CASSEQGAINQPQHF.

The rearrangement links TRBV28 to TRBJ1-2; TCRdb picks TRBD1, but there is no DNA to check that call. The CDR3 covers 15 residues. Germline V gives CDR1 MDHEN, CDR2 SYDVKM. CDR3 amino acids: CASSFPNDRNYGYTF.

This chain links TRBV4-2 with TRBJ2-1; with no DNA, the TCRdb D assignment of TRBD2 cannot be verified. The germline V gene encodes CDR1 LGHNA and CDR2 YNFKEQ. The CDR3 loop spans 16 amino acids. CDR3 sequence reads: CASSQLWTSIHNEQFF.

Here the CDR3 reads CASSGGETQYF. V is TRBV25-1 and J is TRBJ2-5. The germline V gene encodes CDR1 MGHDK and CDR2 SYGVNS. The CDR3 is 11 amino acids.

The chain recombines TRBV5-1 with TRBJ2-3; TCRdb reports TRBD1, a call that lacks DNA to check it against. The CDR3 length is 15 residues. Germline lookup yields CDR1 SGHRS and CDR2 YFSETQ. This CDR3 is CASTRGDPNTDTQYF.

The CDR3 region is CATYGPGSNQPQHF. The chain employs TRBV24-1 and TRBJ1-5; TCRdb's assignment of TRBD1 cannot be checked, as there is no DNA. The CDR3 loop spans 14 amino acids. Looked up from germline, CDR1 is KGHDR and CDR2 is SFDVKD.

The rearrangement joins TRBV9 to TRBJ2-2; TCRdb selects TRBD2, and the lack of DNA leaves this call unchecked. The CDR3 contains 17 residues. The V gene's germline CDR1 is SGDLS and CDR2 YYNGEE. CDR3 in amino acids: CASSIGTSGYISGELFF.

The chain has TRBV2 and TRBJ2-5; TCRdb proposes TRBD1, but this gene call is untestable without DNA. CDR1 is SNHLY and CDR2 is FYNNEI in the germline V gene. The CDR3 has 16 residues. The CDR3 sequence is CASSEAWGQGAETQYF.

The gene calls are TRBV20-1 and TRBJ1-6; TCRdb reports TRBD1, a call that lacks DNA to check it against. This CDR3 has 14 amino acids. Germline values: CDR1 DFQATT, CDR2 SNEGSKA (reference sequence). CDR3 loop: CSARGGTGLESGHF.

This sequence joins TRBV27 and TRBJ2-2; TCRdb's D gene call, TRBD2, goes unchecked for lack of DNA. Germline-derived CDR1 and CDR2 are MNHEY and SMNVEV (reference sequence). The CDR3 extends over 14 amino acids. Here the CDR3 reads CASTPGLAAGELFF.

The chain recombines TRBV5-1 with TRBJ2-7; without DNA, the TCRdb call of TRBD2 cannot be checked. CDR1 SGHRS and CDR2 YFSETQ come from the germline V gene. The CDR3 extends over 15 amino acids. CDR3 sequence: CASSSRLAETGEQYF.

V is TRBV20-1 and J is TRBJ2-7; TCRdb indicates TRBD2, and absent DNA this call remains unverified. The CDR3 contains 16 residues. Per germline, CDR1 DFQATT and CDR2 SNEGSKA (reference sequence). This chain's CDR3 is CSARGPGGRTLNEQYF.

The rearrangement joins TRBV30 to TRBJ1-1; the D call of TRBD1 rests on TCRdb alone, since no DNA is present to check it. CDR1 and CDR2 (germline): GTSNPN, SVGIG (reference sequence). There are 14 residues in the CDR3. The CDR3 protein is CAWSLGTPFTEAFF. The complete variable domain, with remaining parts taken from reference TRBV30 and TRBJ1-1, reads SQTIHQWPATLVQPVGSPLSLECTVEGTSNPNLYWYRQAAGRGLQLLFYSVGIGQISSEVPQNLSASRPQDRQFILSSKKLLLSDSGFYLCAWSLGTPFTEAFFGQGTRLTVV.